Listed below are T cell receptor beta chains from one sample, sequenced in a study of beta chain features in type 1 diabetes. Measured with immunoSEQ multiplex PCR; TCRdb has only the in-frame clones, and not every one. This table has hundreds of thousands of clones, approximately 30% appearing once. Material: naive CD4+ T cells from blood. The receptors were sampled from a man in his late teens or twenties in good health. Each CDR3 is given with its conserved first and last residue. A D gene is named only where the DNA matches it firmly. Clone size appears in some rows only: once, few, many, or a class for an expanded clone.

clone size: .
J gene: TRBJ2-1
D gene: .
V gene: TRBV7-2
CDR3 protein: CASSPPSVGEQFF
CDR3 DNA: TGTGCCAGCAGCCCCCCCTCCGTTGGTGAGCAGTTCTTC

clone size: few
J gene: TRBJ2-7
D gene: TRBD1
V gene: TRBV30
CDR3 protein: CAGEKGQGLGYEQYF
CDR3 DNA: TGTGCCGGGGAGAAGGGACAGGGGCTGGGCTACGAGCAGTACTTC

clone size: .
J gene: TRBJ2-5
D gene: .
V gene: TRBV28
CDR3 protein: CASGRGAETQYF
CDR3 DNA: TGTGCCAGCGGCAGGGGCGCTGAGACCCAGTACTTC

clone size: .
J gene: TRBJ2-7
D gene: TRBD2
V gene: TRBV4-2
CDR3 protein: CASSQDFAGGSGEQYF
CDR3 DNA: TGTGCCAGCAGCCAGGATTTCGCGGGAGGCTCGGGCGAGCAGTACTTC

clone size: few
J gene: TRBJ2-7
D gene: .
V gene: TRBV29-1
CDR3 protein: CSVANIGASSSYEQYF
CDR3 DNA: TGCAGCGTTGCCAACATCGGGGCTTCTTCCTCCTACGAGCAGTACTTC

clone size: .
J gene: TRBJ2-7
D gene: TRBD1
V gene: TRBV30
CDR3 protein: CAWSVRFKGTGSEQYF
CDR3 DNA: TGTGCCTGGAGTGTACGTTTTAAGGGGACAGGGAGCGAGCAGTACTTC

clone size: few
J gene: TRBJ2-5
D gene: .
V gene: TRBV7-8
CDR3 protein: CASSGGTGQETQYF
CDR3 DNA: TGTGCCAGCAGCGGAGGAACAGGGCAAGAGACCCAGTACTTC

clone size: .
J gene: TRBJ2-7
D gene: .
V gene: TRBV11-1
CDR3 protein: CASSLSPAEEQYF
CDR3 DNA: TGTGCCAGCAGCTTAAGCCCGGCGGAAGAGCAGTACTTC

clone size: .
J gene: TRBJ2-7
D gene: .
V gene: TRBV25-1
CDR3 protein: CASSRQQPPGEQYF
CDR3 DNA: TGTGCCAGCTCCCGACAGCAGCCCCCTGGCGAGCAGTACTTC

clone size: .
J gene: TRBJ1-1
D gene: .
V gene: TRBV30
CDR3 protein: CAWNGGRTEAFF
CDR3 DNA: TGTGCCTGGAATGGGGGAAGGACTGAAGCTTTCTTT

clone size: .
J gene: TRBJ2-2
D gene: .
V gene: TRBV29-1
CDR3 protein: CSVLGVERTGELFF
CDR3 DNA: TGCAGCGTCCTGGGGGTAGAGCGGACCGGGGAGCTGTTTTTT

clone size: few
J gene: TRBJ1-1
D gene: .
V gene: TRBV30
CDR3 protein: CAWSVEGGTEAFF
CDR3 DNA: TGTGCCTGGAGTGTGGAGGGGGGAACTGAAGCTTTCTTT

clone size: once
J gene: TRBJ2-3
D gene: .
V gene: TRBV2
CDR3 protein: CASSRYDFQGGRTDTQYF
CDR3 DNA: TGTGCCAGCAGCAGATATGATTTTCAGGGTGGTCGGACAGATACGCAGTATTTT

clone size: .
J gene: TRBJ2-7
D gene: .
V gene: TRBV18
CDR3 protein: CASSPSTGTIYEQYF
CDR3 DNA: TGTGCCAGCTCACCCTCGACAGGTACAATCTACGAGCAGTACTTC

clone size: .
J gene: TRBJ2-7
D gene: .
V gene: TRBV4-2
CDR3 protein: CASSQSVTRGKDEQYF
CDR3 DNA: TGTGCCAGCAGCCAATCGGTGACTCGCGGGAAAGACGAGCAGTACTTC

clone size: .
J gene: TRBJ2-7
D gene: .
V gene: TRBV5-1
CDR3 protein: CASSRDSTLYEQYF
CDR3 DNA: TGCGCCAGCAGCAGAGACAGTACCCTCTACGAGCAGTACTTC

clone size: .
J gene: TRBJ1-1
D gene: .
V gene: TRBV7-2
CDR3 protein: CASSLVGEAFF
CDR3 DNA: TGTGCCAGCAGCTTAGTGGGTGAAGCTTTCTTT

clone size: few
J gene: TRBJ2-7
D gene: .
V gene: TRBV2
CDR3 protein: CARAGPYEQYF
CDR3 DNA: TGTGCCAGGGCTGGTCCTTACGAGCAGTACTTC

clone size: .
J gene: TRBJ2-3
D gene: .
V gene: TRBV9
CDR3 protein: CASSVGTPDTQYF
CDR3 DNA: TGTGCCAGCAGCGTAGGGACACCAGATACGCAGTATTTT

clone size: few
J gene: TRBJ2-2
D gene: .
V gene: TRBV29-1
CDR3 protein: CSVEDLRSGELFF
CDR3 DNA: TGCAGCGTTGAAGATCTAAGGTCCGGGGAGCTGTTTTTT

clone size: .
J gene: TRBJ2-1
D gene: TRBD2
V gene: TRBV9
CDR3 protein: CASSVVGSGAYNEQFF
CDR3 DNA: TGTGCCAGCAGCGTAGTGGGTAGCGGGGCTTACAATGAGCAGTTCTTC

clone size: .
J gene: TRBJ2-1
D gene: .
V gene: TRBV29-1
CDR3 protein: CSVEDLVISYNEQFF
CDR3 DNA: TGCAGCGTTGAAGATCTAGTGATTTCCTACAATGAGCAGTTCTTC

clone size: .
J gene: TRBJ2-4
D gene: .
V gene: TRBV30
CDR3 protein: CAWNLIPGAGIQYF
CDR3 DNA: TGTGCCTGGAACCTCATCCCAGGGGCAGGGATTCAGTACTTC

clone size: few
J gene: TRBJ2-5
D gene: TRBD1
V gene: TRBV30
CDR3 protein: CAWSVPGGGETQYF
CDR3 DNA: TGTGCCTGGAGTGTACCAGGGGGCGGAGAGACCCAGTACTTC

clone size: .
J gene: TRBJ2-1
D gene: .
V gene: TRBV5-1
CDR3 protein: CASSPDPEGHNEQFF
CDR3 DNA: TGCGCCAGCAGCCCGGACCCCGAGGGCCACAATGAGCAGTTCTTC

clone size: .
J gene: TRBJ2-3
D gene: TRBD2
V gene: TRBV29-1
CDR3 protein: CSVGTSGTDTQYF
CDR3 DNA: TGCAGCGTCGGGACTAGCGGGACAGATACGCAGTATTTT

clone size: .
J gene: TRBJ2-1
D gene: .
V gene: TRBV28
CDR3 protein: CASSQLRQPNEQFF
CDR3 DNA: TGTGCCAGCAGCCAGCTCCGGCAACCAAATGAGCAGTTCTTC

clone size: .
J gene: TRBJ2-7
D gene: TRBD2
V gene: TRBV2
CDR3 protein: CASSEAGGPGEQYF
CDR3 DNA: TGTGCCAGCAGTGAAGCGGGAGGGCCGGGAGAGCAGTACTTC

clone size: .
J gene: TRBJ1-2
D gene: TRBD1
V gene: TRBV27
CDR3 protein: CASSLSGTGGGYTF
CDR3 DNA: TGTGCCAGCAGTTTATCAGGGACAGGGGGAGGCTACACCTTC

clone size: .
J gene: TRBJ2-7
D gene: .
V gene: TRBV7-9
CDR3 protein: CASSLRNPSYEQYF
CDR3 DNA: TGTGCCAGCAGCTTGAGGAACCCCTCCTACGAGCAGTACTTC

clone size: few
J gene: TRBJ2-7
D gene: .
V gene: TRBV5-1
CDR3 protein: CASSFQGGTAYEQYF
CDR3 DNA: TGCGCCAGCAGCTTCCAGGGTGGTACGGCCTACGAGCAGTACTTC

clone size: .
J gene: TRBJ1-5
D gene: .
V gene: TRBV7-2
CDR3 protein: CASSLGNQPQHF
CDR3 DNA: TGTGCCAGCAGCCTCGGCAATCAGCCCCAGCATTTT

clone size: many
J gene: TRBJ2-1
D gene: .
V gene: TRBV4-3
CDR3 protein: CASSQDTWGEQFF
CDR3 DNA: TGCGCCAGCAGCCAAGATACGTGGGGCGAGCAGTTCTTC

clone size: few
J gene: TRBJ2-1
D gene: TRBD1
V gene: TRBV9
CDR3 protein: CASSVTGGSYNEQFF
CDR3 DNA: TGTGCCAGCAGCGTTACAGGGGGCTCCTACAATGAGCAGTTCTTC

clone size: few
J gene: TRBJ1-2
D gene: .
V gene: TRBV9
CDR3 protein: CASSLDAYGYTF
CDR3 DNA: TGTGCCAGCAGCTTAGACGCCTATGGCTACACCTTC

clone size: few
J gene: TRBJ1-1
D gene: .
V gene: TRBV30
CDR3 protein: CAWSVLALNTEAFF
CDR3 DNA: TGTGCCTGGAGTGTACTGGCCTTGAACACTGAAGCTTTCTTT

clone size: few
J gene: TRBJ2-4
D gene: .
V gene: TRBV11-2
CDR3 protein: CASSFPGIQYF
CDR3 DNA: TGTGCCAGCAGCTTTCCGGGTATTCAGTACTTC

clone size: .
J gene: TRBJ2-7
D gene: .
V gene: TRBV30
CDR3 protein: CAWSGRDFDYEQYF
CDR3 DNA: TGTGCCTGGAGCGGAAGGGACTTCGACTACGAGCAGTACTTC

clone size: .
J gene: TRBJ2-3
D gene: TRBD2
V gene: TRBV11-2
CDR3 protein: CASSGGLAPYSTDTQYF
CDR3 DNA: TGTGCCAGCAGCGGGGGACTAGCGCCCTATAGCACAGATACGCAGTATTTT

clone size: .
J gene: TRBJ2-7
D gene: TRBD2
V gene: TRBV7-8
CDR3 protein: CASSLVAAGRYF
CDR3 DNA: TGTGCCAGCAGCTTAGTGGCAGCGGGACGGTACTTC

clone size: few
J gene: TRBJ2-1
D gene: TRBD2
V gene: TRBV6-5
CDR3 protein: CATREREDNEQFF
CDR3 DNA: TGTGCCACGCGAGAGCGGGAAGACAATGAGCAGTTCTTC

clone size: .
J gene: TRBJ1-1
D gene: .
V gene: TRBV2
CDR3 protein: CATQVNTEAFF
CDR3 DNA: TGTGCTACACAGGTGAACACTGAAGCTTTCTTT

clone size: .
J gene: TRBJ2-1
D gene: TRBD2
V gene: TRBV30
CDR3 protein: CAGGSGYNEQFF
CDR3 DNA: TGTGCCGGGGGTAGCGGGTACAATGAGCAGTTCTTC

clone size: few
J gene: TRBJ2-1
D gene: TRBD2
V gene: TRBV28
CDR3 protein: CASTLGGAGGEEQFF
CDR3 DNA: TGTGCCAGCACCCTGGGAGGTGCGGGAGGGGAGGAGCAGTTCTTC

clone size: once
J gene: TRBJ2-5
D gene: .
V gene: TRBV2
CDR3 protein: CASSGKTQYF
CDR3 DNA: TGTGCCAGCAGTGGCAAGACCCAGTACTTC

clone size: few
J gene: TRBJ1-2
D gene: .
V gene: TRBV30
CDR3 protein: CACTQSGVGGYTF
CDR3 DNA: TGTGCCTGCACCCAATCGGGCGTTGGGGGCTACACCTTC

clone size: .
J gene: TRBJ2-1
D gene: .
V gene: TRBV19
CDR3 protein: CASSIRATSPHEQFF
CDR3 DNA: TGTGCCAGTAGTATAAGGGCCACTAGTCCACATGAGCAGTTCTTC

clone size: .
J gene: TRBJ2-6
D gene: TRBD2
V gene: TRBV30
CDR3 protein: CAWSPWLAGFGANVLTF
CDR3 DNA: TGTGCCTGGAGCCCCTGGCTAGCGGGTTTTGGGGCCAACGTCCTGACTTTC

clone size: .
J gene: TRBJ2-3
D gene: .
V gene: TRBV30
CDR3 protein: CAWTAGGDTQYF
CDR3 DNA: TGTGCCTGGACTGCTGGGGGGGATACGCAGTATTTT

clone size: few
J gene: TRBJ1-4
D gene: .
V gene: TRBV30
CDR3 protein: CAWSVSGSNEKLFF
CDR3 DNA: TGTGCCTGGAGTGTATCAGGGTCTAATGAAAAACTGTTTTTT

clone size: .
J gene: TRBJ2-3
D gene: .
V gene: TRBV5-1
CDR3 protein: CASSLLGRVDTQYF
CDR3 DNA: TGCGCCAGCAGTTTGTTGGGGCGTGTAGATACGCAGTATTTT